This note documents a single T cell receptor beta chain sequence. The sample is drawn from a study of PD-L1 blockade in urothelial cancer. Study at large: Males with urothelial cancer arising in the bladder constituted twenty-five of the 29 patients. Each blood sample yielded a median of about 130,000 T cells. The researchers analyzed blood 3 weeks (second dose) and 6 weeks after treatment start.

The CDR3 is 15 amino acids. V was pared by 3 bases and J by 2 bases, with 11 bases between. Germline V gene data show CDR1 as MDHEN and CDR2 as SYDVKM. TCRdb's copy holds only in-frame clones and misses some; the assay was immunoSEQ multiplex PCR. This sample carries 40,000 to 55,000 clones, about 80% of them seen once, and the ten largest clones take 5.5% to 7.5%. The source is a man in his forties with urothelial cancer. The rearrangement links TRBV28 to TRBJ2-1; D call uncertain. The sample was PBMCs, taken around atezolizumab (anti-PD-L1) treatment. The CDR3, as DNA: TGTGCCAGCAGTTTGAGCGTAGGCACCTACAATGAGCAGTTCTTC. It yields the protein CASSLSVGTYNEQFF.